The 27 T cell receptor beta chains in this list originate from one sample, sequenced in a study of blood T cell repertoires in COVID-19. Profiled with immunoSEQ multiplex PCR; TCRdb holds only in-frame clones, not every one. The sample consists of some 39,000 clones, about 86% of them appearing once. The specimen was peripheral blood. The receptor source for this set is a man aged 35 to 55 with active COVID-19.

The V and J genes are TRBV6-5 and TRBJ2-7, with no clear D. The CDR3 runs 12 residues. Trimming removed 5 bases from V and 5 bases from J, with 10 bases in between. Germline lookup yields CDR1 MNHEY and CDR2 SVGAGI. CDR3 sequence (DNA): TGTGCCAGCAGTCCCCAGGTTCACGAGCAGTACTTC. Amino acid sequence: CASSPQVHEQYF.

By frequency in the sample, this clone is medium-sized. The gene calls are TRBV5-1 and TRBJ1-2; a weak D match, TRBD1 (6 bases). Trimming took 0 bases from V and 3 from J, leaving 18 bases between them. CDR3 length: 17 amino acids. Per the germline V gene, CDR1 is SGHRS and CDR2 is YFSETQ. CDR3 sequence: CASSLEATGMGYYGYTF. The CDR3 DNA reads as TGCGCCAGCAGCTTGGAAGCCACAGGGATGGGCTACTATGGCTACACCTTC.

The CDR3, as DNA: TGTGCCAGCACCAACAGGGGAGTAATCTATGGCTACACCTTC. Amino acids: CASTNRGVIYGYTF. The chain is built from TRBV2 and TRBJ1-2; TRBD1 matches 7 bases. There are 14 residues in the CDR3. V lost 7 bases, J lost 4 bases, and 9 bases stayed unmatched. Germline lookup yields CDR1 SNHLY and CDR2 FYNNEI.

The V and J genes are TRBV9 and TRBJ2-7; 9 nucleotides line up with TRBD2. Trimming cost V 0 bases and J 1 base; bases outside gene matches: 5. The CDR3 runs 16 residues. The V gene's germline CDR1 is SGDLS and CDR2 YYNGEE. This chain's CDR3 is CASSVAGAGGSYEQYF. DNA for the CDR3: TGTGCCAGCAGCGTAGCCGGCGCGGGAGGGTCCTACGAGCAGTACTTC.

The chain combines TRBV29-1 with TRBJ2-4; a possible D gene is TRBD1 (6 bases). The CDR3 is 14 residues long. CDR1 and CDR2 (germline): SQVTM, ANQGSEA. Deletions cut 6 bases from V and 3 bases from J, with 15 bases between. The CDR3 is CSVALRGNKNIQYF. The CDR3 DNA sequence: TGCAGCGTGGCACTCAGGGGAAACAAAAACATTCAGTACTTC.

Here the CDR3 reads CASSLGSGRLNEQFF. The CDR3 DNA is TGTGCCAGCAGCTTGGGAAGCGGGAGATTGAATGAGCAGTTCTTC. J is TRBJ2-1 and V is TRBV5-4, with 8 bases lining up with TRBD2. The trim removed 0 bases at V and 7 bases at J, leaving 6 bases unmatched. The CDR3 is 15 residues long. CDR1 and CDR2 (germline): SGHNT, YYREEE (reference sequence).

The chain couples TRBV6-5 to TRBJ2-2; the match to TRBD1 covers 9 bases. V gave up 0 bases and J gave up 5 bases; unmatched junction bases: 1. The CDR3 is 15 amino acids. Looked up from germline, CDR1 is MNHEY and CDR2 is SVGAGI. CDR3 loop: CASSYSDRGTGELFF. For the CDR3, the DNA is TGTGCCAGCAGTTACTCGGACAGGGGAACCGGGGAGCTGTTTTTT.

This chain joins TRBV7-6 and TRBJ1-1, with 8 bases fitting TRBD1. V was clipped by 0 bases and J by 4 bases; unmatched bases: 4. The V gene's germline CDR1 is SGHVS and CDR2 FNYEAQ. There are 15 residues in the CDR3. This CDR3 is CASSLAPTGATEAFF. CDR3 in DNA: TGTGCCAGCAGCTTAGCCCCGACAGGGGCCACTGAAGCTTTCTTT.

This rearrangement joins TRBV13 to TRBJ2-1, with 10 bases that match TRBD1. CDR3 length equals 18 residues. Unmatched junction bases numbered 14, after V lost 1 base and J lost 8 bases. The germline V gene has CDR1 PRHDT and CDR2 FYEKMQ (reference sequence). The CDR3: CASSLDPFGTGVKDEQFF. In DNA form, the CDR3 reads TGTGCCAGCAGCTTAGATCCATTTGGGACAGGGGTTAAGGATGAGCAGTTCTTC.

This clone is deemed medium-sized (0.01 to 0.1%). This chain uses TRBV4-2 with TRBJ1-4, with D perhaps TRBD1 (6 bases). The CDR3 runs to 15 residues. V was cut by 5 bases and J by 3 bases, with 13 bases left in between. Germline V CDR1 and CDR2: LGHNA, YNFKEQ. The CDR3 is CASSSTQGSNEKLFF. The CDR3 DNA is TGTGCCAGCAGCAGCACACAGGGATCTAATGAAAAACTGTTTTTT.

This clone is a singleton in its sample. The rearrangement uses TRBV5-1 and TRBJ1-3; 8 nucleotides line up with TRBD1. This CDR3 spans 16 amino acids. With 4 bases clipped from V and 4 bases from J, the junction kept 10 bases outside the gene matches. In germline, CDR1 is SGHRS, CDR2 YFSETQ. CDR3 loop: CASSLGGDRGGNTIYF. The DNA for the CDR3 is TGCGCCAGCAGCCTAGGAGGCGACAGGGGCGGAAACACCATATATTTT.

The CDR3 protein is CASSKLRDPGIQETQYF. CDR3 sequence (DNA): TGTGCCAGCAGTAAATTGCGGGACCCAGGGATCCAAGAGACCCAGTACTTC. This chain links TRBV28 with TRBJ2-5; a weak D match, TRBD2 (6 bases). CDR1 is MDHEN and CDR2 is SYDVKM in the germline V gene. V shed 5 bases and J shed 1 base, with 20 bases lying between them. CDR3 size: 17 residues.

The chain is built from TRBV19 and TRBJ2-7, with D perhaps matching TRBD2 (5 bases). Trimming removed 0 bases at V and 6 bases at J, with 12 bases between. Germline CDR1 and CDR2: LNHDA and SQIVND (reference sequence). CDR3 length: 14 residues. Here the CDR3 reads CASSIDRTGREQYF. CDR3 nucleotides: TGTGCCAGTAGTATAGATCGGACTGGGCGCGAGCAGTACTTC.

The chain has TRBV28 and TRBJ1-5; D is uncertain. From germline, CDR1 is MDHEN and CDR2 SYDVKM. V dropped 3 bases and J dropped 4 bases, with 16 bases sitting between them. The CDR3 is 16 amino acids. This chain's CDR3 is CASSFYTGFGNQPQHF. DNA of the CDR3: TGTGCCAGCAGTTTTTATACGGGATTTGGGAATCAGCCCCAGCATTTT.

This rearrangement joins TRBV10-3 to TRBJ2-7, with D unresolved. The germline CDR1 and CDR2 sequences are ENHRY and SYGVKD. The CDR3 has 14 amino acids. Trimming cost V 3 bases and J 2 bases, with 11 bases left between them. DNA of the CDR3: TGTGCCATCAGTGAAGCAGGCAATCCCTACGAGCAGTACTTC. It codes for CAISEAGNPYEQYF.

This clone was seen only a few times. The rearrangement links TRBV20-1 to TRBJ2-7, with 8 positions matching TRBD1. The CDR3 sequence is 15 residues long. J was trimmed by 2 bases and V by 3 bases; bases with no gene match: 9. Looked up from germline, CDR1 is DFQATT and CDR2 is SNEGSKA (reference sequence). The CDR3 region is CSASSYGTGTYEQYF. CDR3 sequence (DNA): TGCAGTGCTAGTTCCTATGGGACAGGCACCTACGAGCAGTACTTC.

The chain employs TRBV15 and TRBJ2-7; 9 bases line up with TRBD1. V lost 0 bases to trimming and J lost 3 bases; unmatched junction nucleotides: 6. CDR3 size: 16 residues. CDR1 and CDR2 from the germline V gene are LNHNV and YYDKDF (reference sequence). CDR3 DNA: TGTGCCACCAGCAGAGACCAACCGGGACAGGGCTACGAGCAGTACTTC. This translates into CATSRDQPGQGYEQYF.

This sequence joins TRBV28 and TRBJ1-2; D gene unclear. CDR3 size: 13 residues. The V end was cut by 2 bases, the J end by 4 bases, with 8 bases between. Per germline, CDR1 MDHEN and CDR2 SYDVKM. The CDR3, as DNA: TGTGCCAGCAGTTTAGAGGATCTCTATGGCTACACCTTC. It codes for CASSLEDLYGYTF.

The chain combines TRBV15 with TRBJ1-2; 10 bases are shared with TRBD1. Germline-derived CDR1 and CDR2 are LNHNV and YYDKDF (reference sequence). There are 16 residues in the CDR3. Trimming at V came to 2 bases and at J to 1 base, leaving 4 bases not matched to a gene. The CDR3 DNA is TGTGCCACCAGCAGACCCGGACAGGGGGGTAACTATGGCTACACCTTC. Its protein product is CATSRPGQGGNYGYTF.

With respect to this clone: A read error is possible here, since a much larger clone lies one base away. This sample includes further DNA sequences coding for the same CDR3. This chain joins TRBV2 and TRBJ2-7; 8 bases fit TRBD2. The germline CDR1 and CDR2 sequences are SNHLY and FYNNEI. This CDR3 contains 14 residues. Here the CDR3 reads CASSSGSLSYEQYF. The CDR3 DNA sequence: TGTGCCAGCAGCAGCGGGAGTTTGTCCTACGAGCAATACTTC.

The V gene is TRBV11-3, the J gene TRBJ2-7, with 13 bases identical to TRBD2. Germline CDR1 SGHNT, CDR2 YENEEA. This CDR3 comprises 16 residues. After removal of 4 bases from V and 2 bases from J, the junction contained 5 bases not matched to a gene. CDR3 sequence reads: CASSSPTSGRPYEQYF. As DNA, the CDR3 is TGTGCCAGCAGCTCCCCGACTAGCGGGAGGCCCTACGAGCAGTACTTC.

The chain carries TRBV7-8 and TRBJ2-2; 7 bases agree with TRBD2. From germline, CDR1 is SGHVS and CDR2 FQNEAQ. The CDR3 extends over 17 amino acids. The V and J ends lost 4 bases and 4 bases, in that order; junction bases with no gene match: 12. The CDR3 DNA reads as TGTGCCAGCAGCTCCTGGGGGGGTCCAAGAGGCACCGGGGAGCTGTTTTTT. Protein sequence: CASSSWGGPRGTGELFF.

The CDR3: CASSIRQLSINYGYTF. The CDR3 nucleotides are TGTGCCAGTAGTATACGACAACTTTCCATTAACTATGGCTACACCTTC. The chain links TRBV19 to TRBJ1-2; D gene unclear. Trimming pared 2 bases from V and 1 base from J, leaving 14 bases between. CDR1 and CDR2 from the germline V gene are LNHDA and SQIVND (reference sequence). This CDR3 has 16 residues. The full variable domain, in which reference TRBV19 and TRBJ1-2 provide the parts outside the CDR3, is DGGITQSPKYLFRKEGQNVTLSCEQNLNHDAMYWYRQDPGQGLRLIYYSQIVNDFQKGDIAEGYSVSREKKESFPLTVTSAQKNPTAFYLCASSIRQLSINYGYTFGSGTRLTVV.

The rearrangement joins TRBV12-5 to TRBJ2-7; TRBD1 matches 7 bases. V trimming: 4 bases; J trimming: 0 bases; junction bases outside the gene matches: 3. This CDR3 contains 14 residues. Germline values: CDR1 LGHNT, CDR2 FRNRAP. The chain's CDR3 is CASGSDRHSYEQYF. Written as DNA, the CDR3 is TGTGCTAGTGGTTCGGACAGGCACTCCTACGAGCAGTACTTC.

The V gene is TRBV19, the J gene TRBJ2-2, with TRBD2 matching over 12 bases. Germline loops: CDR1 LNHDA, CDR2 SQIVND (reference sequence). This CDR3 contains 16 residues. V was pared by 4 bases and J by 4 bases, with 4 bases of the junction left unmatched. The CDR3 loop reads CASSKASGRATGELFF. DNA of the CDR3: TGTGCCAGTAGTAAGGCTAGCGGGAGGGCCACCGGGGAGCTGTTTTTT. Complete variable domain (other parts from reference TRBV19 and TRBJ2-2): DGGITQSPKYLFRKEGQNVTLSCEQNLNHDAMYWYRQDPGQGLRLIYYSQIVNDFQKGDIAEGYSVSREKKESFPLTVTSAQKNPTAFYLCASSKASGRATGELFFGEGSRLTVL.

The V call is TRBV6-5, the J call TRBJ1-1; D not certain. CDR1 and CDR2 (germline): MNHEY, SVGAGI. There are 13 residues in the CDR3. Trimming took 6 bases from V and 3 from J, leaving 11 bases between them. CDR3 DNA: TGTGCCAGCAGAAAGGAGTTGGACACTGAAGCTTTCTTT. Translation: CASRKELDTEAFF.

The chain carries TRBV9 and TRBJ1-5; TRBD1 is a possible D gene (6 bases). V was pared by 5 bases and J by 0 bases, with 9 bases between. The germline CDR1 and CDR2 sequences are SGDLS and YYNGEE. The CDR3 covers 14 residues. The CDR3 nucleotides read TGTGCCAGCAGTCGGACAGATAGCAATCAGCCCCAGCATTTT. Amino acids: CASSRTDSNQPQHF.